This TCR beta chain was profiled in a study of blood T cells in healthy people across ages. For the study at large: There was about one barcoded beta molecule captured by template switching per two T cells.

From germline, CDR1 is MNHNY and CDR2 SVGAGI (reference sequence). The CDR3 has 15 amino acids. Trimming removed 2 bases from V and 7 bases from J; junction bases left unmatched: 7. Study-level findings and limits: It was not possible, with unsorted PBMCs, to conclusively compare naive and antigen-experienced cells. In older individuals, TCR beta diversity per million T cells was lower, falling roughly linearly with age.

This clonotype turned up a few times. What it recognizes is unknown. Using a J-beta primer mix together with a sample-barcoded 5' primer, a second PCR was run for roughly 7 to 12 cycles. Each CDR3 protein gets one entry after TCRdb re-called the 5' RACE reads with MiXCR. The table includes some 1.5 million distinct CDR3 sequences, 28% detected once. Sample: blood. The TCR was taken from a woman in her 30s in good health. The chain has TRBV6-6 and TRBJ2-1; 8 bases align to TRBD2. CDR3 sequence: CASSYVGGRNNEQFF. The CDR3 DNA is TGTGCCAGCAGTTACGTCGGCGGGAGGAATAATGAGCAGTTCTTC.